The 20 T cell receptor beta chains listed next were all sequenced from one sample in a study of OX40 agonist ivuxolimab in advanced cancers. The assay was immunoSEQ multiplex PCR, and TCRdb's table has in-frame clones only and misses some. The data show some 77,000 clones, about 90% seen once. Sequenced material: CD4+ or CD8+ T cells sorted from blood, taken in a trial of the OX40 agonist ivuxolimab. The receptors derive from an adult with an advanced solid tumor such as melanoma, head and neck, liver or kidney cancer.

The gene calls are TRBV2 and TRBJ1-2; 8 nucleotides agree with TRBD1. The CDR3 length is 14 residues. CDR1 and CDR2 from the germline V gene are SNHLY and FYNNEI. J lost 7 bases, V lost 6 bases, and 10 bases had no gene match. The CDR3 DNA reads TGTGCCAGCAGACCCGGACAGGGAGGAAGTGGCTACACCTTC. This sequence encodes CASRPGQGGSGYTF.

The chain is built from TRBV6-1 and TRBJ1-1; D is ambiguous. Deletions cut 6 bases from V and 1 base from J, with 9 bases between. Looked up from germline, CDR1 is MNHNS and CDR2 is SASEGT. The CDR3 consists of 13 residues. In DNA form, the CDR3 reads TGTGCCAGCAGACTCCTGGGGAACACTGAAGCTTTCTTT. Translation: CASRLLGNTEAFF.

This clone appeared once. In DNA form, the CDR3 reads TGTGCCAGCAGTTACGGATGGGATAGTGAAAAACTGTTTTTT. Its protein is CASSYGWDSEKLFF. The J gene is TRBJ1-4, the V gene TRBV6-5, with D hard to call. CDR1 MNHEY and CDR2 SVGAGI come from the germline V gene. Trimming removed 2 bases from V and 7 bases from J, with 11 bases in between. The CDR3 length is 14 residues.

This rearrangement joins TRBV2 to TRBJ1-5, with D possibly being TRBD1 (5 bases). This CDR3 region has 12 residues. Germline CDR1 and CDR2: SNHLY and FYNNEI. The V and J ends lost 8 bases and 8 bases respectively, with 13 bases between them. The CDR3 DNA reads as TGTGCCAGCCGCGAGGGGCAGGAGCCCCAGCATTTT. This codes for CASREGQEPQHF.

The chain recombines TRBV6-5 with TRBJ1-2; no definite D call. Trimming took 6 bases from V and 3 from J, leaving 11 bases between them. Germline assignment: CDR1 MNHEY and CDR2 SVGAGI. This CDR3 comprises 13 residues. CDR3 amino acids: CASSQSSDYGYTF. The CDR3 DNA reads TGTGCCAGCAGCCAAAGCTCGGACTATGGCTACACCTTC.

The V gene is TRBV7-9, the J gene TRBJ1-2; 10 bases map to TRBD1. Germline V gene sequence: CDR1 SEHNR, CDR2 FQNEAQ (reference sequence). V shed 5 bases and J 10 bases; nucleotides not matched to a gene: 7. The CDR3 is made up of 13 amino acids. The CDR3 loop is CASSPGQGLNYTF. CDR3 nucleotide sequence: TGTGCCAGCAGCCCGGGACAGGGGTTAAACTACACCTTC. Based on the CDR3 plus reference TRBV7-9 and TRBJ1-2, the full variable domain is DTGVSQNPRHKITKRGQNVTFRCDPISEHNRLYWYRQTLGQGPEFLTYFQNEAQLEKSRLLSDRFSAERPKGSFSTLEIQRTEQGDSAMYLCASSPGQGLNYTFGSGTRLTVV.

The chain combines TRBV5-1 with TRBJ1-2; no firm D call. The CDR3 consists of 14 residues. The germline V gene has CDR1 SGHRS and CDR2 YFSETQ. Trimming left V 1 base short and J 3 bases short, with 10 bases between. The CDR3 here is CASSLLTPDYGYTF. CDR3 sequence (DNA): TGCGCCAGCAGCTTGTTAACCCCCGACTATGGCTACACCTTC.

Only one count was recorded for this clone. The genes are TRBV5-1 and TRBJ2-3, with 7 bases fitting TRBD1. Germline lookup yields CDR1 SGHRS and CDR2 YFSETQ. The CDR3 extends over 13 amino acids. V lost 9 bases to trimming and J lost 1 base; unmatched junction nucleotides: 5. CDR3 sequence: CATGGVGTDTQYF. CDR3 DNA: TGCGCCACAGGGGGAGTTGGCACAGATACGCAGTATTTT.

This chain uses TRBV7-2 with TRBJ2-7, with unresolved D. This CDR3 comprises 13 residues. From germline, CDR1 is SGHTA and CDR2 FQGNSA. V gave up 1 base and J gave up 9 bases, with 13 bases separating them. The CDR3 spells CASSLGTPMGQYF. CDR3 DNA sequence: TGTGCCAGCAGCTTAGGGACCCCAATGGGGCAGTACTTC.

This chain connects TRBV7-9 to TRBJ2-3; 14 nucleotides agree with TRBD2. The germline gives CDR1 SEHNR, CDR2 FQNEAQ (reference sequence). The ends lost 3 bases at V and 2 bases at J; junction bases unmatched: 4. The CDR3 consists of 17 residues. CDR3 bases: TGTGCCAGCAGCTTTGGACTAGCGGGAGGTATCACAGATACGCAGTATTTT. Translated, it gives CASSFGLAGGITDTQYF.

The table lists this clone with a count of one. The chain joins TRBV11-2 to TRBJ2-5; TRBD2 might be the D (6 bases). The tail of the sequence fits TRBJ2-7 better, so the J call may be wrong. CDR1 SGHAT and CDR2 FQNNGV come from the germline V gene. There are 17 residues in the CDR3. CDR3 bases: TGTGCCAGCAGCTTAGTGCGTGGGCGGGAAAGCTCCTACGAGCAGTACTTC. As protein: CASSLVRGRESSYEQYF.

J is TRBJ1-4 and V is TRBV2; 8 nucleotides match TRBD1. With V trimmed by 6 bases and J by 8 bases, 8 bases remained unmatched. The CDR3 has 14 residues. Germline V CDR1 and CDR2: SNHLY, FYNNEI. CDR3 loop: CASSMGQAGEKLFF. CDR3 in DNA: TGTGCCAGCAGCATGGGACAGGCTGGGGAAAAACTGTTTTTT. Combining the CDR3 with reference TRBV2 and TRBJ1-4 gives the whole variable domain EPEVTQTPSHQVTQMGQEVILRCVPISNHLYFYWYRQILGQKVEFLVSFYNNEISEKSEIFDDQFSVERPDGSNFTLKIRSTKLEDSAMYFCASSMGQAGEKLFFGSGTQLSVL.

This chain uses TRBV11-3 with TRBJ1-6; D is unresolved. Trimming took off 0 bases at V and 7 bases at J, with 10 bases between the two ends. Germline CDR1 is SGHNT and CDR2 is YENEEA. CDR3 size: 15 residues. The CDR3 sequence is CASSLDGGTNSPLHF. The CDR3 nucleotides are TGTGCCAGCAGCTTAGACGGAGGAACCAATTCACCCCTCCACTTT.

The rearrangement joins TRBV25-1 to TRBJ2-7; 10 bases agree with TRBD2. This CDR3 is 15 amino acids long. J lost 0 bases, V lost 6 bases, and 5 bases had no gene match. Germline CDR1 reads MGHDK; CDR2 reads SYGVNS. CDR3: CASRLAGGPSYEQYF. The CDR3 bases are TGTGCCAGCAGGTTAGCGGGAGGCCCCTCCTACGAGCAGTACTTC.

This chain links TRBV4-1 with TRBJ1-1; no firm D call. The CDR3 runs to 13 residues. With 5 bases removed from V and 8 bases from J, the gap between germline ends came to 15 bases. The germline CDR1 and CDR2 sequences are MGHRA and YSYEKL. The CDR3 loop is CASSKVKGLEAFF. CDR3 coding DNA: TGCGCCAGCAGCAAAGTTAAGGGCCTCGAAGCTTTCTTT.

This clone was seen once. This chain links TRBV9 with TRBJ2-2; no clear D gene. The CDR3 sequence is 12 residues long. Germline V gene lookup returns CDR1 SGDLS and CDR2 YYNGEE. Trimming cost V 9 bases and J 7 bases, with 13 bases left between them. The CDR3 protein is CATHGVSGELFF. The CDR3 DNA reads TGTGCCACCCATGGGGTCAGCGGGGAGCTGTTTTTT.

This clone has just a few counts. This rearrangement joins TRBV11-2 to TRBJ2-3, with 12 bases identical to TRBD2. The CDR3 sequence is 16 residues long. The J segment lost 1 base and the V segment lost 5 bases, leaving 4 bases of the junction unmatched. CDR1 SGHAT and CDR2 FQNNGV come from the germline V gene. The CDR3 protein is CASSDRLAGGTDTQYF. The DNA for the CDR3 is TGTGCCAGCAGCGACAGACTAGCGGGAGGCACAGATACGCAGTATTTT.

J is TRBJ1-5 and V is TRBV6-5; tentatively, D is TRBD1 (5 bases). Trimming cost V 7 bases and J 1 base, with 11 bases left between them. This CDR3 region has 14 residues. CDR1 MNHEY and CDR2 SVGAGI come from the germline V gene. The CDR3 loop is CASTPGGSNQPQHF. Here the CDR3 DNA reads TGTGCCAGCACCCCGGGGGGGAGCAATCAGCCCCAGCATTTT.

The rearrangement joins TRBV7-3 to TRBJ2-3, with 7 bases lining up with TRBD1. The V segment lost 5 bases and the J segment 0 bases; nucleotides outside the gene matches: 2. This CDR3 is built from 14 residues. The germline V gene has CDR1 SGHTA and CDR2 FQGTGA. CDR3 protein: CASSRTGSTDTQYF. The CDR3 DNA reads as TGTGCCAGCAGCCGGACAGGAAGCACAGATACGCAGTATTTT.

CDR3 nucleotide sequence: TGTGCCACCAGCAGCGACGGAAACCAAGAGACCCAGTACTTC. The encoded protein is CATSSDGNQETQYF. This rearrangement joins TRBV15 to TRBJ2-5; no firm D call. This CDR3 contains 14 residues. The V gene's germline CDR1 is LNHNV and CDR2 YYDKDF (reference sequence). The ends were cut back, 3 bases at V and 0 bases at J, with 8 bases in the middle. The whole variable domain, remainder taken from reference TRBV15 and TRBJ2-5, is DAMVIQNPRYQVTQFGKPVTLSCSQTLNHNVMYWYQQKSSQAPKLLFHYYDKDFNNEADTPDNFQSRRPNTSFCFLDIRSPGLGDTAMYLCATSSDGNQETQYFGPGTRLLVL.